These 10 T cell receptor beta chains came from one sample sequenced in a study of blood T cell repertoires in COVID-19. Sequencing was performed with immunoSEQ multiplex PCR; in TCRdb, only in-frame clones are kept and a portion is missing. The sample consists of 130,000 to 150,000 clones, 84% of them appearing once. What was sequenced was peripheral blood. These receptors all stem from a woman aged 45-60 years in a cohort sampled during active or convalescent COVID-19.

The J gene is TRBJ2-7, the V gene TRBV3-1 (or the pseudogene TRBV3-2); a weak D match, TRBD2 (5 bases). CDR3 length: 16 residues. Trimming stripped 1 base from V and 0 bases from J, with 13 bases between. CDR1 is LGHDT, CDR2 YNNKEL, per germline (reference sequence). CDR3 amino acids: CASSQVALRGSYEQYF. The CDR3 DNA is TGTGCCAGCAGCCAAGTGGCCCTTCGGGGCTCCTACGAGCAGTACTTC.

As concerns this clone: Sequence at one end of the junction differs from germline and may be a read error. The chain recombines TRBV10-1 with TRBJ2-7, with TRBD2 matching 7 bases. Germline V gives CDR1 WNHNN, CDR2 SYGVQD (reference sequence). The length of the CDR3 is 14 residues. The CDR3 nucleotides are TGCTCCAGCAGCGCGACTAGCTCGGGTTACGAGCAGTACTTC. It encodes CSSSATSSGYEQYF.

The chain joins TRBV5-5 to TRBJ1-6, with TRBD1 as a possible D gene (6 bases). Looked up from germline, CDR1 is SGHKS and CDR2 is YYEKEE (reference sequence). V lost 3 bases, J lost 3 bases, and 13 bases lay in between. The CDR3 loop spans 16 amino acids. The CDR3 DNA follows: TGTGCCAGCAGCTACGGATCAGGGGACTATAATTCACCCCTCCACTTT. It specifies CASSYGSGDYNSPLHF.

This clone has only a few counts. The CDR3 sequence is CASSLGGETEAFF. The CDR3 bases are TGTGCCAGCAGTTTAGGGGGCGAGACTGAAGCTTTCTTT. The J gene is TRBJ1-1, the V gene TRBV6-6; 7 bases are shared with TRBD1. CDR3 size: 13 residues. The J segment lost 5 bases and the V segment lost 4 bases, leaving 4 bases of the junction unmatched. Germline lookup yields CDR1 MNHNY and CDR2 SVGAGI (reference sequence).

V usage is TRBV9 and J usage is TRBJ2-2; TRBD1 aligns across 8 bases. V dropped 2 bases and J dropped 3; count of bases not matched to a gene: 3. CDR1 and CDR2 from the germline V gene are SGDLS and YYNGEE. The CDR3 extends over 15 amino acids. In nucleotides, the CDR3 is TGTGCCAGCAGCGTGGCGACAGGGGACACCGGGGAGCTGTTTTTT. Translating it yields CASSVATGDTGELFF.

This clone was seen just once. The rearrangement joins TRBV3-1 (or the pseudogene TRBV3-2) to TRBJ2-3; 11 bases are shared with TRBD2. Per the germline V gene, CDR1 is LGHDT and CDR2 is YNNKEL (reference sequence). J lost 4 bases, V lost 4 bases, and 4 bases had no gene match. This CDR3 has 15 residues. The CDR3 is CASSPPSGGPDTQYF. CDR3 nucleotides: TGTGCCAGCAGCCCCCCTAGCGGGGGGCCAGATACGCAGTATTTT.

The chain employs TRBV5-4 and TRBJ2-5; 7 bases line up with TRBD1. This CDR3 contains 15 residues. Germline V gives CDR1 SGHNT, CDR2 YYREEE (reference sequence). Trimming removed 1 base from V and 4 bases from J; junction bases left unmatched: 7. This CDR3 is CASSLTGAIGETQYF. DNA of the CDR3: TGTGCCAGCAGCTTGACAGGGGCAATTGGAGAGACCCAGTACTTC. Together with reference TRBV5-4 and TRBJ2-5, the CDR3 gives the full variable domain: ETGVTQSPTHLIKTRGQQVTLRCSSQSGHNTVSWYQQALGQGPQFIFQYYREEENGRGNFPPRFSGLQFPNYSSELNVNALELDDSALYLCASSLTGAIGETQYFGPGTRLLVL.

The V gene is TRBV15, the J gene TRBJ1-6, with D hard to call. This CDR3 region has 16 residues. Trimming cost V 0 bases and J 7 bases, with 13 bases left between them. CDR1 is LNHNV, CDR2 YYDKDF, per germline (reference sequence). The CDR3 protein is CATSREVPGSNSPLHF. The CDR3 nucleotides are TGTGCCACCAGCAGAGAAGTCCCGGGGAGCAATTCACCCCTCCACTTT.

The chain combines TRBV6-5 with TRBJ2-7; D might be TRBD1 (5 bases). The V gene lost 6 bases and the J gene lost 7 bases, with 19 bases spanning the gap. Germline lookup yields CDR1 MNHEY and CDR2 SVGAGI. The CDR3 sequence is 14 residues long. CDR3 sequence: CASRSGSPGYEQYF. In DNA form, the CDR3 reads TGTGCCAGCAGGTCCGGGTCTCCAGGGTATGAGCAGTACTTC.

The CDR3 sequence: CAWSVHGQGRGEAFF. CDR3 DNA: TGTGCCTGGAGTGTACACGGCCAGGGGAGGGGTGAAGCTTTCTTT. The chain links TRBV30 to TRBJ1-1, with D perhaps matching TRBD1 (6 bases). The V gene lost 0 bases and the J gene lost 7 bases, with 18 bases spanning the gap. The CDR3 runs to 15 residues. Germline loops: CDR1 GTSNPN, CDR2 SVGIG (reference sequence).